This TCR beta chain was sequenced during a study of circulating CD8 cells and anti-PD-1 response in melanoma. The overall study: Response groups: complete/partial responders versus stable/progressive non-responders. Overall study findings and caveats: Published repertoire comparisons used only baseline and M1 samples from a small cohort with few responders. Generally, no replicate experiments were performed. Clonotype sharing was highest between DPOS and TIGIT subsets.

The CDR3 has 13 residues. The V and J ends lost 6 bases and 0 bases respectively, with 6 bases between them. Using about 15 ng of total RNA, TCR libraries were made with the QIAseq Immune Repertoire TCR panel. Using its own MiXCR run on the reads, TCRdb lists one record per CDR3 protein. This sample has approximately 700 distinct CDR3 sequences, with 7.6% found just once. This clonotype is large. Its specificity is not known. Sorting of live CD3+CD8+TCRalphabeta+ cells by PD-1 and/or TIGIT gave four subsets. V is TRBV12-3 or TRBV12-4 and J is TRBJ1-3; D is undetermined. This sample comprised CD8+ T cells from PBMCs, obtained at baseline or after one month of anti-PD-1 therapy (not recorded which). The receptor was isolated from a human donor with melanoma. The CDR3 spells CASRPDSGNTIYF. The CDR3 coding sequence is TGTGCCAGCAGACCGGACTCTGGAAACACCATATATTTT.